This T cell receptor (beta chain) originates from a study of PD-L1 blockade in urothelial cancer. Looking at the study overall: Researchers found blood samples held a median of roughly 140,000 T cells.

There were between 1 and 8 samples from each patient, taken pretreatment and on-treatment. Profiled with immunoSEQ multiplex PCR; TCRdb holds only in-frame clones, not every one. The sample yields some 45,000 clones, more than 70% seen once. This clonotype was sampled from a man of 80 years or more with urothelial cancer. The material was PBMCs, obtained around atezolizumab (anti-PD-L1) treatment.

The DNA of the CDR3 is TGTGCCAGCAGCCCCCAAGCGGACCCCTACAATGAGCAGTTCTTC. This codes for CASSPQADPYNEQFF. This chain uses TRBV7-2 with TRBJ2-1, with a tentative D call TRBD2 (5 bases). Germline lookup yields CDR1 SGHTA and CDR2 FQGNSA. Between the trimmed V and J ends, which lost 5 bases and 2 bases, there was a span of 13 bases. This CDR3 region has 15 residues.